These T cell receptor beta chains were read from a single sample in a study of blood T cell repertoires in COVID-19. Only in-frame clones appear in the TCRdb table, and some are missing; sequencing was by immunoSEQ multiplex PCR. The table shows some 310,000 clones, with roughly 91% occurring only once. Material: peripheral blood. The receptors here all came from a man aged 50 or older with active or convalescent COVID-19. Each CDR3 is given with its conserved first and last residue. A D gene is named only where the DNA matches it firmly. Some rows mark clone size as missing; the rest say once, few, many or name a class of expanded clone.

abundance	v_gene	j_gene	d_gene	CDR3nt	CDR3aa
NA	TRBV6-2/TRBV6-3	TRBJ1-3	NA	TGTGCCAGCAGTTACCCGGGAACCGACTTTACTGGAAACACCATATATTTT	CASSYPGTDFTGNTIYF
once	TRBV18	TRBJ2-4	NA	TGTGCCAGCTCACCGGGGGGACTTTTCGAACTAGCCAAAAACATTCAGTACTTC	CASSPGGLFELAKNIQYF
once	TRBV21-1	TRBJ1-6	NA	TGTGCCAGCAGCGCGCATGACAGGGCGAATTCACCCCTCCACTTT	CASSAHDRANSPLHF
NA	TRBV2	TRBJ2-5	NA	TGTGCCAGCAGTCCGGGAACTCAGCAAGAGACCCAGTACTTC	CASSPGTQQETQYF
NA	TRBV3-1/TRBV3-2	TRBJ1-3	TRBD1	TGTGCCAGCAGCCCACGGGACAGGGGAAATTCGGCTGGAAACACCATATATTTT	CASSPRDRGNSAGNTIYF
NA	TRBV7-2	TRBJ2-7	TRBD1	TGTGCCAGCAGCTTCCAATGGGACAGCAATGAGCAGTACTTC	CASSFQWDSNEQYF
NA	TRBV2	TRBJ1-5	TRBD1	TGTGCCAGCAGTCTACAGGGGCATCAGCCCCAGCATTTT	CASSLQGHQPQHF
NA	TRBV15	TRBJ1-6	TRBD1	TGTGCCACCAGCAGCACAGACAGGGCTACTAATTCACCCCTCCACTTT	CATSSTDRATNSPLHF
NA	TRBV30	TRBJ1-3	NA	TGTGCCTGGACAGGTCCCTCTGGAAACACCATATATTTT	CAWTGPSGNTIYF
NA	TRBV11-2	TRBJ2-2	NA	TGTGCCAGCAGTGGGGCAGGGGCGAACACCGGGGAGCTGTTTTTT	CASSGAGANTGELFF
NA	TRBV18	TRBJ1-5	TRBD1	TGTGCCAGCTCACCGGGACCAGGGACAGGGGGTCAGCCCCAGCATTTT	CASSPGPGTGGQPQHF
once	TRBV5-1	TRBJ1-2	NA	TGCGCCAGCAGCTTCCAGGGTGAAGGCTACACCTTC	CASSFQGEGYTF
NA	TRBV18	TRBJ2-5	NA	TGTGCCAGCTCACTCCCGGGGATGGAGGAGACCCAGTACTTC	CASSLPGMEETQYF
NA	TRBV28	TRBJ1-1	TRBD1	TGTGCCAGCAATACAAACAGGGGGATGAGGACTGAAGCTTTCTTT	CASNTNRGMRTEAFF
NA	TRBV10-3	TRBJ2-5	TRBD1	TGTGCCATCAGAGGGACAGGGTCCAGCGACGGATTAGAGACCCAGTACTTC	CAIRGTGSSDGLETQYF
NA	TRBV4-2	TRBJ2-3	NA	TGTGCCAGCAGCCAAGACCAGGATACGCAGTATTTT	CASSQDQDTQYF
NA	TRBV1	TRBJ1-1	NA	TGCACCAGCACCGCGACAGGGGTATCAGGGTCCCCAGGCACTGAAGCTTTCTTT	CTSTATGVSGSPGTEAFF
few	TRBV5-1	TRBJ1-4	TRBD1	TGCGCCAGCAGCAGAGGACAGGAGATCGCAAAACTGTTTTTT	CASSRGQEIAKLFF
NA	TRBV27	TRBJ1-2	NA	TGTGCCAGCAGTTTAAGTTGGGGGCCAGGGGGCTACACCTTC	CASSLSWGPGGYTF
NA	TRBV5-1	TRBJ2-1	NA	TGCGCCAGCAGCACACCGGGACTGTCCTACAATGAGCAGTTCTTC	CASSTPGLSYNEQFF
NA	TRBV28	TRBJ2-2	NA	TGTGCCAGCAGCTATTCGAACACCGGGGAGCTGTTTTTT	CASSYSNTGELFF
NA	TRBV2	TRBJ1-5	TRBD1	TGTGCCAGCAGTGGGACAGGGGGCGCGGGACAGCCCCAGCATTTT	CASSGTGGAGQPQHF
few	TRBV11-3	TRBJ2-1	NA	TGTGCCAGCAGCTTCCAGGGAAAGGATGAGCAGTTCTTC	CASSFQGKDEQFF
NA	TRBV21-1	TRBJ2-1	NA	TGTGCCAGCAGCAAAGTGCCGGGAGCTCTTAATGAGCAGTTCTTC	CASSKVPGALNEQFF
NA	TRBV7-9	TRBJ1-3	NA	TGTGCCAGCAGCTTAGACAGGGAAACAAACACCATATATTTT	CASSLDRETNTIYF
once	TRBV2	TRBJ2-1	TRBD1	TGTGCCAGCAGTTGGGTTTGGGGGACAGGGGGCTCCAATGAGCAGTTCTTC	CASSWVWGTGGSNEQFF
NA	TRBV6-6	TRBJ2-3	TRBD1	TGTGCCAGCACCACACGACAGGGTGGGGATACGCAGTATTTT	CASTTRQGGDTQYF
few	TRBV18	TRBJ1-2	NA	TGTGCCAGCTCACCAGCAGGCGAACTCTACACCTTC	CASSPAGELYTF
NA	TRBV5-4	TRBJ2-7	NA	TGTGCCAGCAGCTCCGCAGGGGACACCTACGAGCAGTACTTC	CASSSAGDTYEQYF
NA	TRBV19	TRBJ1-1	NA	TGTGCCAGTAGTATCCCGGCAGGCGGGAAGACTGAAGCTTTCTTT	CASSIPAGGKTEAFF
NA	TRBV19	TRBJ1-1	TRBD1	TGTGCCAGTAGTAGCTCTACAGGGGCGAACACTGAAGCTTTCTTT	CASSSSTGANTEAFF
NA	TRBV6-8	TRBJ1-5	NA	TGTGCCAGCAGTTACTCGAAATGGCAGGGCTATCAGCCCCAGCATTTT	CASSYSKWQGYQPQHF
NA	TRBV7-3	TRBJ1-2	TRBD1	TGTGCCAGCAGCTTAGGGGGACAGGCGTTGATCTATGGCTACACCTTC	CASSLGGQALIYGYTF
NA	TRBV11-3	TRBJ1-2	TRBD1	TGTGCCAGCAGCCGACCAGGGACAGGGAACTATGGCTACACCTTC	CASSRPGTGNYGYTF
NA	TRBV28	TRBJ2-1	TRBD1	TGTGCCAGCAGTCGCACCCAACAGGGGCCCGAGCAGTTCTTC	CASSRTQQGPEQFF
few	TRBV19	TRBJ2-3	TRBD2	TGTGCCACCGGGACTAGCGGGATTGCTAGCACAGATACGCAGTATTTT	CATGTSGIASTDTQYF
NA	TRBV4-3	TRBJ1-2	TRBD1	TGCGCCAGCAGCCGGACAGGGGGCATCTATGGCTACACCTTC	CASSRTGGIYGYTF
NA	TRBV5-1	TRBJ2-5	NA	TGCGCCAGCAGCCCGTCCAGGGCACAAGAGACCCAGTACTTC	CASSPSRAQETQYF